Following are 10 T cell receptor beta chains from one sample sequenced in a study of cytomegalovirus exposure and HLA in healthy donors. With 60 Vbeta and 13 Jbeta primers, the PCR was carried out. TCRdb's table, derived via immunoSEQ multiplex PCR, lists solely in-frame clones and lacks some. The table shows 130,000 or so clones, with around four fifths occurring only once. Sequenced sample: PBMCs. All receptors come from a middle-aged woman in good health and CMV-seropositive.

The J gene is TRBJ1-5, the V gene TRBV4-1; D perhaps matches TRBD1 (6 bases). This CDR3 region has 17 residues. V shed 0 bases and J shed 7 bases, with 19 bases lying between them. Looked up from germline, CDR1 is MGHRA and CDR2 is YSYEKL. Here the CDR3 DNA reads TGCGCCAGCAGCCAAGAGACGACCGGGACAATCGGACAGCCCCAGCATTTT. Its translation: CASSQETTGTIGQPQHF.

This sequence joins TRBV6-6 and TRBJ2-2; D is perhaps TRBD2 (6 bases). Trimming removed 7 bases from V and 0 bases from J, with 9 bases in between. The germline V gene encodes CDR1 MNHNY and CDR2 SVGAGI (reference sequence). The CDR3 loop spans 14 amino acids. The CDR3 region has the DNA TGTGCCAGCAAGAGCGGGTCGAACACCGGGGAGCTGTTTTTT. This translates into CASKSGSNTGELFF.

The chain links TRBV29-1 to TRBJ2-5, with 7 bases identical to TRBD1. V lost 4 bases and J lost 1; bases outside the gene matches: 18. In germline, CDR1 is SQVTM, CDR2 ANQGSEA. The CDR3 contains 18 residues. CDR3: CSVAGFIGGGPAQETQYF. DNA for the CDR3: TGCAGCGTTGCCGGGTTTATAGGGGGCGGCCCGGCCCAAGAGACCCAGTACTTC. The full variable domain, in which reference TRBV29-1 and TRBJ2-5 provide the parts outside the CDR3, is SAVISQKPSRDICQRGTSLTIQCQVDSQVTMMFWYRQQPGQSLTLIATANQGSEATYESGFVIDKFPISRPNLTFSTLTVSNMSPEDSSIYLCSVAGFIGGGPAQETQYFGPGTRLLVL.

J is TRBJ1-4 and V is TRBV5-1; D uncertain. The CDR3 runs to 15 residues. Germline V gives CDR1 SGHRS, CDR2 YFSETQ. V was shortened by 4 bases and J by 8 bases, with 18 bases between the two germline ends. DNA for the CDR3: TGCGCCAGCAGCAGAGACACCGGAAATCGGGAAAAACTGTTTTTT. Its protein product is CASSRDTGNREKLFF.

The chain has TRBV5-5 and TRBJ1-1; TRBD1 matches at 7 bases. CDR1 and CDR2 (germline): SGHKS, YYEKEE (reference sequence). The junction had 4 bases not matched to a gene; V was cut back by 4 bases and J by 4 bases. This CDR3 spans 13 amino acids. The CDR3 DNA reads as TGTGCCAGCAGCCTAGGGGGCACCACTGAAGCTTTCTTT. Translated: CASSLGGTTEAFF.

This rearrangement joins TRBV7-2 to TRBJ2-7, with 7 bases fitting TRBD2. The germline V gene encodes CDR1 SGHTA and CDR2 FQGNSA. V dropped 4 bases and J dropped 1; count of bases not matched to a gene: 4. This CDR3 region has 14 residues. DNA for the CDR3: TGTGCCAGCAGCTCGGGGACTATTTCCTACGAGCAGTACTTC. It encodes CASSSGTISYEQYF. The full variable domain, completed using reference TRBV7-2 and TRBJ2-7, is GAGVSQSPSNKVTEKGKDVELRCDPISGHTALYWYRQSLGQGLEFLIYFQGNSAPDKSGLPSDRFSAERTGGSVSTLTIQRTQQEDSAVYLCASSSGTISYEQYFGPGTRLTVT.

The CDR3 region has the DNA TGTGCCAGCAGCCGACAGATTAACACTGAAGCTTTCTTT. The encoded protein is CASSRQINTEAFF. J is TRBJ1-1 and V is TRBV7-2, with D maybe TRBD1 (5 bases). The CDR3 sequence is 13 residues long. Trimming removed 5 bases at V and 2 bases at J, with 9 bases between. Germline V gives CDR1 SGHTA, CDR2 FQGNSA.

J is TRBJ2-1 and V is TRBV29-1; perhaps TRBD2 as D (6 bases). The CDR3 covers 13 residues. Germline CDR1 is SQVTM and CDR2 is ANQGSEA. With 7 bases removed from V and 2 bases from J, the gap between germline ends came to 12 bases. The CDR3 loop is CSAAGRTYNEQFF. The CDR3 bases are TGCAGCGCGGCGGGAAGAACCTACAATGAGCAGTTCTTC.

The gene calls are TRBV25-1 and TRBJ2-3; D is unresolved. The germline V gene encodes CDR1 MGHDK and CDR2 SYGVNS. The CDR3 is 11 residues long. V lost 6 bases and J lost 2, with 3 bases in between. The chain's CDR3 is CASSSTDTQYF. In DNA form, the CDR3 reads TGTGCCAGCAGCTCCACAGATACGCAGTATTTT.

The chain links TRBV27 to TRBJ2-7; TRBD2 might be the D (5 bases). Trimming left V 2 bases short and J 7 bases short, with 15 bases between. CDR1 is MNHEY, CDR2 SMNVEV, per germline (reference sequence). CDR3 length: 14 amino acids. CDR3 nucleotides: TGTGCCAGCAGTTTAGGGTACGGACTGGAAGAGCAGTACTTC. Protein product: CASSLGYGLEEQYF.